This is a list of T cell receptor beta chains from one sample in a study of blood T cell repertoires in COVID-19. Sequencing was performed with immunoSEQ multiplex PCR; in TCRdb, only in-frame clones are kept and a portion is missing. Altogether about 58,000 clones are present, about 78% being singletons, with the ten largest covering around 5%. The sequenced sample was peripheral blood. These receptors were obtained from a human donor in a cohort sampled during active COVID-19. Each CDR3 is given with its conserved first and last residue.

J gene,V gene,CDR3 protein
TRBJ1-2,TRBV3-1/TRBV3-2,CASSQDPGGYTF
TRBJ2-7,TRBV27,CASSTLAGADEQYF
TRBJ1-1,TRBV19,CASGQGANTEAFF
TRBJ1-4,TRBV18,CASSQGANEKLFF
TRBJ2-3,TRBV4-1,CASSQERGTDTQYF
TRBJ2-7,TRBV20-1,CSGQGSYEQYF
TRBJ1-3,TRBV11-2,CASSSQHYSSGNTIYF
TRBJ1-5,TRBV5-5,CASSQGWNQPQHF
TRBJ2-7,TRBV19,CASSRQDLSSYEQYF
TRBJ1-4,TRBV5-1,CASSLASQGAYEKLFF
TRBJ1-1,TRBV3-1/TRBV3-2,CASRQGLWAFF
TRBJ2-7,TRBV7-6,CASTEKRTSDNYEQYF
TRBJ2-7,TRBV11-2,CASSLVSGRFDEQYF
TRBJ2-5,TRBV12-3/TRBV12-4,CASSRIAGETQYF
TRBJ1-5,TRBV28,CASSLGTGGFQPQHF
TRBJ1-5,TRBV19,CASTQGMRAQPQHF
TRBJ2-7,TRBV7-9,CASSLARATYEQYF
TRBJ2-7,TRBV9,CASSVGREGHEQYF
TRBJ1-6,TRBV6-1,CASSGGSGSYNSPLHF
TRBJ2-7,TRBV5-1,CASSLGPMGTSGNTEQYF
TRBJ2-7,TRBV7-7,CASSLGGDSSYEQYF
TRBJ1-2,TRBV19,CASSPGGAQTF
TRBJ1-1,TRBV7-8,CASSSAGWSTEAFF
TRBJ2-7,TRBV11-2,CASSLLPGQGSYEQYF
TRBJ1-2,TRBV28,CASSSSDYGYTF
TRBJ2-5,TRBV6-5,CASSRDRGFQETQYF
TRBJ2-7,TRBV11-3,CASSLDPTGKQYF
TRBJ1-5,TRBV18,CASSPGQGMGQPQHF
TRBJ1-1,TRBV27,CASSGGQGYTEAFF
TRBJ2-6,TRBV11-2,CASSYRTVSSGANVLTF
TRBJ1-2,TRBV29-1,CSVERQNDYGYTF
TRBJ2-7,TRBV6-6,CASSLHQGTEEQYF
TRBJ2-5,TRBV27,CASSSFQETQYF
TRBJ2-7,TRBV5-1,CASSLNFYEQYF
TRBJ2-7,TRBV10-3,CAISEYSYEQYF
TRBJ1-2,TRBV2,CASPPGRGFSWGYTF
TRBJ2-7,TRBV11-2,CASSLELWDRRLDEQYF
TRBJ1-2,TRBV5-1,CASSWGDGYTF
TRBJ2-2,TRBV2,CAIPGLAGENTGELFF
TRBJ1-1,TRBV13,CASSLTGRGTEAFF
TRBJ2-1,TRBV5-1,CASSPEGSSYNEQFF
TRBJ1-3,TRBV7-9,CASSFTLSSRSGNTIYF